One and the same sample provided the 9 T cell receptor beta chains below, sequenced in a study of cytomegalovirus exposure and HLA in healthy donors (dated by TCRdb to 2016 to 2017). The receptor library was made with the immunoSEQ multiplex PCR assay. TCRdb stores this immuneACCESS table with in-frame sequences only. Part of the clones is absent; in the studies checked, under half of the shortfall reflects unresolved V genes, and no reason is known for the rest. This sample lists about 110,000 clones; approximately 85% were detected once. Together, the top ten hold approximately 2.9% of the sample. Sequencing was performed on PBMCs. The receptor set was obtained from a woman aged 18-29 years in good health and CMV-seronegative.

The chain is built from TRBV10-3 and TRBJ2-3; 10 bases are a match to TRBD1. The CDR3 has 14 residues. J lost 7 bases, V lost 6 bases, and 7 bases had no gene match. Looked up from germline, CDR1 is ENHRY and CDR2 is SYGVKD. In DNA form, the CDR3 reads TGTGCCATCAGCACGGGACAGGGGACAAATACGCAGTATTTT. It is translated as CAISTGQGTNTQYF.

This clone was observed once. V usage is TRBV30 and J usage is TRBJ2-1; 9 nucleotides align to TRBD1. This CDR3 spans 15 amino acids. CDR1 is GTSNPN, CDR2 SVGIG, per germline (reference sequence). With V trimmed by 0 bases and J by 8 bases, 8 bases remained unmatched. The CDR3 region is CAWSVLRQGVDEQFF. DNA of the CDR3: TGTGCCTGGAGTGTCCTGAGACAGGGGGTTGATGAGCAGTTCTTC.

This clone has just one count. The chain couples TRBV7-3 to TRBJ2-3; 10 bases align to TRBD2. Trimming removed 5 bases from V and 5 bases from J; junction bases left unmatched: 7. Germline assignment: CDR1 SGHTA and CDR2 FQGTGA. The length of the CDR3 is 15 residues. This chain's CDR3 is CASSPAGGHIDTQYF. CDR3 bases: TGTGCCAGCAGCCCAGCGGGGGGGCATATAGATACGCAGTATTTT.

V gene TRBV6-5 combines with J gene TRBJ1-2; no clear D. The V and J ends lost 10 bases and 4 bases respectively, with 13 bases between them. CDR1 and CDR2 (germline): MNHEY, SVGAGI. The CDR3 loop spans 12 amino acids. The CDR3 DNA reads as TGTGCCACCCAAACCGAGGGCTATGGCTACACCTTC. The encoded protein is CATQTEGYGYTF.

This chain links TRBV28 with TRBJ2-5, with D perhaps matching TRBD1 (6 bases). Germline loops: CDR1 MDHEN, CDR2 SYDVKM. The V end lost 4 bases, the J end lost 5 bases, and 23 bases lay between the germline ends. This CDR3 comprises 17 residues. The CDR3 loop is CASSCPFMLGASETQYF. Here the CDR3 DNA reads TGTGCCAGCAGTTGCCCCTTTATGTTGGGGGCTAGTGAGACCCAGTACTTC.

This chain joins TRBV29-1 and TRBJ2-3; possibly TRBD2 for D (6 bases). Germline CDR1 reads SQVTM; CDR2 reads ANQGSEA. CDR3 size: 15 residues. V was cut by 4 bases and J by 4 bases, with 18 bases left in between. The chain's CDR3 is CSVVPPGVGADTQYF. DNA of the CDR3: TGCAGCGTTGTCCCCCCGGGGGTTGGTGCAGATACGCAGTATTTT.

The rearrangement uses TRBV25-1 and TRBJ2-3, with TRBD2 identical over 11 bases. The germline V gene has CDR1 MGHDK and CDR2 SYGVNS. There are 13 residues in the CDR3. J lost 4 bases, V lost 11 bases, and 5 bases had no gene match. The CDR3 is CAVSGGAADTQYF. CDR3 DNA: TGTGCCGTTAGCGGGGGGGCCGCAGATACGCAGTATTTT.

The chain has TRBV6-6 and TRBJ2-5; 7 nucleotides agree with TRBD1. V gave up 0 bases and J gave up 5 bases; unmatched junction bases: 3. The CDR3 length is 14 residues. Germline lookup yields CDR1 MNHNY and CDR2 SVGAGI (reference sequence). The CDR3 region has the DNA TGTGCCAGCAGTTACTCGAGCAGGGGGGAGACCCAGTACTTC. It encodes CASSYSSRGETQYF.

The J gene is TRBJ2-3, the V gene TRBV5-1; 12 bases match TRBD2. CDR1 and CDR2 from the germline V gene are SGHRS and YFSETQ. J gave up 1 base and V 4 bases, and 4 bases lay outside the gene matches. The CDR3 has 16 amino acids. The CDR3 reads CASSVRLAGGTDTQYF. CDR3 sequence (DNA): TGCGCCAGCAGCGTCCGACTAGCGGGGGGCACAGATACGCAGTATTTT.